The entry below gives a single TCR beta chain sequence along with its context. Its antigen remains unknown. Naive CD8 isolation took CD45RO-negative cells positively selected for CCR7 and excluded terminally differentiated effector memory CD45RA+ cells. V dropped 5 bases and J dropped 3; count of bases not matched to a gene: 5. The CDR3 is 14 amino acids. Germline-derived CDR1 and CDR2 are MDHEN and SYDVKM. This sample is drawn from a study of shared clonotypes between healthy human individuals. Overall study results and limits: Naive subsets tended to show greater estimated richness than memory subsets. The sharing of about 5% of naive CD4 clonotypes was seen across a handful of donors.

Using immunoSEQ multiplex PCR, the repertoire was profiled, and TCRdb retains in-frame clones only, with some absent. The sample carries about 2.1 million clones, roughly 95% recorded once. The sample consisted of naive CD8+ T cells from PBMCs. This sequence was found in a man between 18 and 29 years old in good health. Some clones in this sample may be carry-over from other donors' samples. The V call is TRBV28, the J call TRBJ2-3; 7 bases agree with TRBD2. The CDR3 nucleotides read TGTGCCAGCAGTCTAGCGGACATAACAGATACGCAGTATTTT. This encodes CASSLADITDTQYF. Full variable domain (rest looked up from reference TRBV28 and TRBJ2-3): DVKVTQSSRYLVKRTGEKVFLECVQDMDHENMFWYRQDPGLGLRLIYFSYDVKMKEKGDIPEGYSVSREKKERFSLILESASTNQTSMYLCASSLADITDTQYFGPGTRLTVL.